This paragraph reports one T cell receptor (beta chain). Its specificity is not known. This record comes from a study of cytomegalovirus exposure and HLA in healthy donors. Use of 60 Vbeta and 13 Jbeta primers characterized the PCR. TCRdb keeps only in-frame clones here, not all; method: immunoSEQ multiplex PCR. The sample carries 150,000 to 200,000 clones, under 80% recorded once. Germline values: CDR1 MNHEY, CDR2 SVGAGI. V was shortened by 6 bases and J by 9 bases, with 15 bases between the two germline ends. The CDR3 covers 14 residues. Whole-study findings and limits: The classifier was said to identify cytomegalovirus status with high specificity and sensitivity. Under in vitro conditions, a few CMV-associated chains were confirmed as specific for CMV antigens.

This chain connects TRBV6-5 to TRBJ1-6; no definite D call. This TCR was recovered from a man aged 35 to 55 in good health and CMV-seronegative. The sequencing input was PBMCs. In DNA form, the CDR3 reads TGTGCCAGCAGCCCGGTAGCGGAGGGTTCACCCCTCCACTTT. This encodes CASSPVAEGSPLHF.